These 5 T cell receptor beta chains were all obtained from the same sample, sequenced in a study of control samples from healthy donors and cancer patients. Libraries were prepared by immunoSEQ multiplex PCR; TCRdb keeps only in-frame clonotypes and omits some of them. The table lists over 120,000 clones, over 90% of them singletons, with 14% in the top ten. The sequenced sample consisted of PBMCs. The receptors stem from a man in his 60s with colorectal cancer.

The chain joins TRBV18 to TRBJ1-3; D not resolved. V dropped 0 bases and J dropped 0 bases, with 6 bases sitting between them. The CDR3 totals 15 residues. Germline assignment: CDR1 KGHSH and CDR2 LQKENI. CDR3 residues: CASSPPSGSGNTIYF. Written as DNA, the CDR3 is TGTGCCAGCTCACCACCGTCGGGCTCTGGAAACACCATATATTTT. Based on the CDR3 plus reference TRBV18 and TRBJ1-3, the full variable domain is NAGVMQNPRHLVRRRGQEARLRCSPMKGHSHVYWYRQLPEEGLKFMVYLQKENIIDESGMPKERFSAEFPKEGPSILRIQQVVRGDSAAYFCASSPPSGSGNTIYFGEGSWLTVV.

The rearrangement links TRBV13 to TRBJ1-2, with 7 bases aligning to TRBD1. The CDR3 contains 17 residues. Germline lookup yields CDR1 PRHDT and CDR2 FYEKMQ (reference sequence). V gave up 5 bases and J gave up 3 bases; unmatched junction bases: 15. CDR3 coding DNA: TGTGCCAGCAGCCCGGACGGATCCCAGGGGGAGCACTATGGCTACACCTTC. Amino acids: CASSPDGSQGEHYGYTF.

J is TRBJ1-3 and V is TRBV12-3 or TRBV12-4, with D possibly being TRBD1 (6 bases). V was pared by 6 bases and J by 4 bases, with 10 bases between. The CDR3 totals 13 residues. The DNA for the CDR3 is TGTGCCAGCAGGCCCGGGACAGGAAACACCATATATTTT. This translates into CASRPGTGNTIYF.

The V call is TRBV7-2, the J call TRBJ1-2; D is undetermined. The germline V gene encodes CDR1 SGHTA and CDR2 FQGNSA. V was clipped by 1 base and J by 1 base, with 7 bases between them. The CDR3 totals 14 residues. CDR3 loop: CASSLGVSNYGYTF. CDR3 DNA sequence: TGTGCCAGCAGCTTAGGAGTCAGTAACTATGGCTACACCTTC.

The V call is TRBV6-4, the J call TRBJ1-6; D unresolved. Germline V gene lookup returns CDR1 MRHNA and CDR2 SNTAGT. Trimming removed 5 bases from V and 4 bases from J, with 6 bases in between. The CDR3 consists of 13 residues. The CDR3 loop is CASSSEYNSPLHF. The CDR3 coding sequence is TGTGCCAGCAGTTCGGAATATAATTCACCCCTCCACTTT.